The clone carrying this T cell receptor (beta chain) was counted ten times or more. Its antigen is unknown. This entry belongs to a study of T cells in Graves' hyperthyroidism and ophthalmopathy. Study-level information: Peripheral blood was taken when the disease was first diagnosed, before any treatment began.

Regions amplified from RNA transcripts were the TCR beta CDR3 regions. The TCR CDR3 was amplified in a first-round RT-PCR using the HTBI primer set. Via MiXCR, TCRdb re-called the multiplex PCR reads, giving one row per CDR3 protein. The repertoire holds some 600,000 distinct CDR3 sequences, with approximately 13% as singletons. CDR3 size: 16 residues. The V gene end was trimmed by 4 bases and the J gene end by 7 bases; junction bases not matched to a gene: 15. CDR1 and CDR2 from the germline V gene are LGHDT and YNNKEL (reference sequence). Study results and caveats: Ophthalmopathy, as predicted by the model, came a median approximately 6.5 months after the prediction. Most expanded thyroid clonotypes above 0.001 recurred in blood.

The TCR originated in a woman aged 30 to 39 with Graves' hyperthyroidism that later progressed to Graves' ophthalmopathy. The sequenced sample was blood. The chain carries TRBV3-1 and TRBJ1-2; 7 bases match TRBD1. The CDR3 sequence: CASSLTTYRGRSGYTF. The CDR3, as DNA: TGTGCCAGCAGCCTCACAACCTACAGGGGAAGGAGTGGCTACACCTTC.